These T cell receptor beta chains were read from a single sample in a study of PD-1 blockade in classical Hodgkin lymphoma. Profiling relied on immunoSEQ multiplex PCR, and the TCRdb table lists in-frame clones only, not all of them. The table lists tens of thousands of clones, about 89% of them singletons. This material consisted of peripheral blood mononuclear cells (PBMCs), taken before the fourth cycle of nivolumab. All receptors come from a human donor with classical Hodgkin lymphoma. The CDR3 runs from the conserved cysteine through the conserved F or W. A D gene is named only where the DNA matches it firmly. Rows may omit the clone size; those that give it use once, few, many or a size class.

d_call	v_call	j_call	clone_size	cdr3_aa	cdr3_nt
NA	TRBV6-1	TRBJ2-1	NA	CASSAGVKDEQFF	TGTGCCAGCAGCGCAGGGGTAAAGGATGAGCAGTTCTTC
TRBD1	TRBV5-1	TRBJ1-1	NA	CASSLTGDLNTEAFF	TGCGCCAGCTCCCTTACAGGGGATTTGAACACTGAAGCTTTCTTT
NA	TRBV27	TRBJ2-2	NA	CASNQGGTGELFF	TGTGCCAGCAACCAGGGTGGCACCGGGGAGCTGTTTTTT
TRBD2	TRBV6-1	TRBJ2-3	NA	CASSEASGGATDTQYF	TGTGCCAGCAGTGAAGCTAGCGGGGGGGCCACAGATACGCAGTATTTT
NA	TRBV9	TRBJ2-5	NA	CASSVGGLGGQETQYF	TGTGCCAGCAGCGTAGGGGGACTTGGGGGCCAAGAGACCCAGTACTTC
NA	TRBV30	TRBJ2-7	NA	CAWDGDGTYEQYF	TGTGCCTGGGATGGGGACGGAACCTACGAGCAGTACTTC
NA	TRBV11-2	TRBJ2-3	NA	CASRAQDTQYF	TGTGCCAGCAGGGCCCAAGATACGCAGTATTTT
TRBD1	TRBV9	TRBJ1-5	NA	CASSVGTGGGQPQHF	TGTGCCAGCAGCGTGGGGACAGGGGGCGGACAGCCCCAGCATTTT
NA	TRBV7-2	TRBJ2-3	NA	CASSLSSDTQYF	TGTGCCAGCAGCTTATCGTCCGATACGCAGTATTTT
TRBD1	TRBV19	TRBJ1-2	NA	CASSIPGTGKNAYGYTF	TGTGCCAGTAGTATCCCTGGGACAGGGAAAAACGCATATGGCTACACCTTC
TRBD2	TRBV7-9	TRBJ2-1	NA	CASLGGSHNEQFF	TGTGCCAGCTTGGGGGGGTCCCACAATGAGCAGTTCTTC
NA	TRBV6-1	TRBJ2-6	NA	CASSEDPGANVLTF	TGTGCCAGCAGTGAAGATCCTGGGGCCAACGTCCTGACTTTC
TRBD1	TRBV6-5	TRBJ1-6	NA	CASGLEGQYNSPLHF	TGTGCCAGCGGTTTGGAGGGACAGTATAATTCACCCCTCCACTTT
NA	TRBV5-6	TRBJ1-5	NA	CASSLRGSGIPPQHF	TGTGCCAGCAGCTTGCGGGGATCCGGGATCCCGCCCCAGCATTTT
NA	TRBV19	TRBJ2-5	NA	CASSKTQETQYF	TGTGCCAGTAGTAAAACCCAAGAGACCCAGTACTTC
NA	TRBV19	TRBJ2-6	NA	CASRFNSGANVLTF	TGTGCCAGTAGATTTAACTCTGGGGCCAACGTCCTGACTTTC
NA	TRBV6-1	TRBJ1-5	NA	CASSPQGYQPQHF	TGTGCCAGCAGTCCTCAGGGTTATCAGCCCCAGCATTTT
TRBD1	TRBV7-9	TRBJ1-1	NA	CASSDLRGEAFF	TGTGCCAGCAGCGATCTCAGGGGGGAAGCTTTCTTT
NA	TRBV5-6	TRBJ2-1	NA	CASSRRTVSSYNEQFF	TGTGCCAGCAGCCGTAGGACCGTTAGCTCCTACAATGAGCAGTTCTTC
NA	TRBV7-9	TRBJ2-2	NA	CASSFLTPRELFF	TGTGCCAGCAGCTTCCTTACCCCCCGGGAGCTGTTTTTT
NA	TRBV6-1	TRBJ1-1	NA	CASSEGWFEEAFF	TGTGCCAGCAGCGAGGGGTGGTTCGAAGAAGCTTTCTTT
NA	TRBV7-2	TRBJ1-1	NA	CASSLALVQMNTEAFF	TGTGCCAGCAGCTTAGCGCTAGTACAAATGAACACTGAAGCTTTCTTT
NA	TRBV4-1	TRBJ2-7	NA	CASSQWGTIIPQIYEQYF	TGCGCCAGCAGCCAATGGGGGACCATCATCCCTCAAATCTACGAGCAGTACTTC
NA	TRBV7-9	TRBJ2-7	NA	CASSDEGGYYYEQYF	TGTGCCAGCTCAGATGAGGGGGGTTACTACTACGAGCAGTACTTC
TRBD2	TRBV30	TRBJ2-7	NA	CAWSVLPSGGAYEQYF	TGTGCCTGGAGTGTACTGCCTAGCGGGGGGGCCTACGAGCAGTACTTC
TRBD1	TRBV2	TRBJ2-7	NA	CASSERGQAKSSYEQYF	TGTGCCAGCAGTGAGAGGGGGCAGGCGAAAAGCTCCTACGAGCAGTACTTC
TRBD2	TRBV6-6	TRBJ2-5	NA	CATTSVETQYF	TGTGCCACAACTAGCGTCGAGACCCAGTACTTC
TRBD1	TRBV9	TRBJ1-5	NA	CASSVTGQGGQPQHF	TGTGCCAGCAGCGTGACGGGACAGGGGGGTCAGCCCCAGCATTTT
TRBD1	TRBV2	TRBJ2-5	NA	CASDRDRGSETQYF	TGTGCCAGCGATAGAGACAGGGGTTCGGAGACCCAGTACTTC
TRBD1	TRBV13	TRBJ1-1	NA	CASSQRPGQTTEAFF	TGTGCCAGCAGCCAGAGACCGGGACAGACGACTGAAGCTTTCTTT
TRBD2	TRBV10-2	TRBJ2-7	NA	CASNRDYPYEQYF	TGCGCCAGCAACCGGGACTACCCCTACGAGCAGTACTTC
TRBD2	TRBV10-3	TRBJ2-3	once	CAIRESGGSRTDTQYF	TGTGCCATCAGGGAAAGCGGGGGCTCCCGCACAGATACGCAGTATTTT
TRBD1	TRBV7-6	TRBJ2-7	NA	CASSPGTGAHEQYF	TGTGCCAGCAGCCCGGGGACAGGGGCCCACGAGCAGTACTTC
NA	TRBV28	TRBJ1-5	once	CASSLVGSLSNQPQHF	TGTGCCAGCAGTTTAGTAGGCTCTCTTAGCAATCAGCCCCAGCATTTT
NA	TRBV4-1	TRBJ1-4	NA	CASSQGVTGFFEKLFF	TGCGCCAGCAGCCAAGGTGTCACAGGTTTTTTTGAAAAACTGTTTTTT
NA	TRBV19	TRBJ1-4	NA	CASRSWRPTNEKLFF	TGTGCCAGTAGGTCGTGGAGACCAACTAATGAAAAACTGTTTTTT
NA	TRBV27	TRBJ1-6	NA	CASSLRGSSYNSPLHF	TGTGCCAGCAGTTTGCGCGGAAGCTCCTATAATTCACCCCTCCACTTT
NA	TRBV7-9	TRBJ2-5	few	CASSFAPRDQETQYF	TGTGCCAGCAGCTTTGCCCCCCGGGACCAAGAGACCCAGTACTTC
TRBD1	TRBV7-3	TRBJ2-3	NA	CASSGGQYTDTQYF	TGTGCCAGCAGCGGGGGACAGTACACAGATACGCAGTATTTT
NA	TRBV9	TRBJ1-1	NA	CASSPDGFTEAFF	TGTGCCAGCAGCCCGGATGGGTTCACTGAAGCTTTCTTT
TRBD1	TRBV28	TRBJ1-6	few	CASSLSTGEGSPLHF	TGTGCCAGCAGTTTATCGACAGGGGAAGGTTCACCCCTCCACTTT
NA	TRBV28	TRBJ1-5	NA	CANARGGNQPQHF	TGTGCCAACGCTAGGGGAGGGAATCAGCCCCAGCATTTT
TRBD2	TRBV5-6	TRBJ2-1	NA	CASSFEAGGLPYNEQFF	TGTGCCAGCAGCTTCGAGGCGGGGGGGCTCCCCTACAATGAGCAGTTCTTC
NA	TRBV15	TRBJ1-2	NA	CATSRVSVRVPGYTF	TGTGCCACCAGCAGAGTTTCAGTTCGAGTTCCTGGCTACACCTTC
NA	TRBV19	TRBJ2-6	NA	CASSNHRGANVLTF	TGTGCCAGTAGCAATCATCGTGGGGCCAACGTCCTGACTTTC
NA	TRBV2	TRBJ1-5	NA	CASSEWGTLDQPQHF	TGTGCCAGCAGTGAATGGGGGACACTAGATCAGCCCCAGCATTTT
NA	TRBV6-5	TRBJ1-1	NA	CASSFLDRNTEAFF	TGTGCCAGCAGTTTCTTGGACAGGAACACTGAAGCTTTCTTT
NA	TRBV7-2	TRBJ1-6	NA	CASSLEAGSYNSPLHF	TGTGCCAGCAGCTTAGAAGCGGGCTCCTATAATTCACCCCTCCACTTT
NA	TRBV30	TRBJ1-3	NA	CAGIGNTIYF	TGTGCTGGCATCGGAAACACCATATATTTT
TRBD1	TRBV19	TRBJ1-1	few	CASSVGQLMNTEAFF	TGTGCCAGTAGTGTGGGACAGCTAATGAACACTGAAGCTTTCTTT
TRBD1	TRBV10-1	TRBJ1-6	NA	CASRGQEGAPLHF	TGCGCCAGCAGGGGACAGGAAGGAGCACCCCTCCACTTT
NA	TRBV7-9	TRBJ1-5	NA	CASSLGSGGNQPQHF	TGTGCCAGCAGCTTAGGTTCGGGTGGCAATCAGCCCCAGCATTTT
TRBD1	TRBV7-9	TRBJ2-5	once	CASSNTGGEETQYF	TGTGCCAGCAGCAACACAGGGGGCGAAGAGACCCAGTACTTC
TRBD1	TRBV7-9	TRBJ1-4	NA	CASSFLRGRDEKLFF	TGTGCCAGCAGCTTTCTCAGGGGGCGTGATGAAAAACTGTTTTTT
NA	TRBV19	TRBJ1-1	NA	CASMREAGEDEAFF	TGTGCCAGCATGAGGGAGGCAGGGGAGGATGAAGCTTTCTTT
NA	TRBV30	TRBJ1-5	NA	CAWLPADGNQPQHF	TGTGCCTGGCTGCCAGCGGATGGGAACCAGCCCCAGCATTTT
TRBD1	TRBV5-5	TRBJ2-7	NA	CASSLAPWTGEYEQYF	TGTGCCAGCAGCTTGGCCCCTTGGACAGGGGAGTACGAGCAGTACTTC
NA	TRBV2	TRBJ1-2	NA	CASSERGNGYTF	TGTGCCAGCAGTGAGCGGGGGAATGGCTATACCTTC
NA	TRBV5-6	TRBJ1-4	few	CASSLLNRVGEKLFF	TGTGCCAGCAGCTTGCTGAACAGGGTCGGGGAAAAACTGTTTTTT